One and the same sample provided the 5 T cell receptor beta chains below, sequenced in a study of T-cell memory formation after mild COVID-19. Each CDR3 protein gets one entry after TCRdb re-called the 5' RACE reads with MiXCR. The table shows fewer than 700,000 distinct CDR3 sequences, with approximately 18% occurring only once. The sequenced sample consisted of PBMCs or a T cell subset sorted from them (not recorded which). The source is an adult woman who had mild COVID-19 (a few samples of this study predate the infection). Cell type and time point are not known.

The V and J genes are TRBV5-1 and TRBJ1-1, with 9 bases fitting TRBD1. V shed 0 bases and J 1 base; nucleotides not matched to a gene: 10. The CDR3 has 18 amino acids. Per the germline V gene, CDR1 is SGHRS and CDR2 is YFSETQ. The CDR3 DNA reads TGCGCCAGCAGCTTGGCCGTTAGGGGACAGGGACGGAACACTGAAGCTTTCTTT. It translates to CASSLAVRGQGRNTEAFF.

The sample holds a few counts of this clonotype. The chain links TRBV5-5 to TRBJ2-1; D is perhaps TRBD2 (6 bases). This CDR3 spans 14 amino acids. In germline, CDR1 is SGHKS, CDR2 YYEKEE (reference sequence). Trimming stripped 7 bases from V and 0 bases from J, with 11 bases between. The CDR3 DNA is TGTGCCAGCCGCCCCGGGAGCTCCTACAATGAGCAGTTCTTC. Its translation: CASRPGSSYNEQFF.

This clonotype was recorded many times. The chain links TRBV12-3 or TRBV12-4 to TRBJ2-7; 7 bases line up with TRBD1. The CDR3 length is 14 residues. After removal of 5 bases from V and 2 bases from J, the junction contained 6 bases not matched to a gene. The DNA for the CDR3 is TGTGCCAGCAGTACCGGGACAGTTCCCTACGAGCAGTACTTC. This encodes CASSTGTVPYEQYF.

In this sample, this clonotype turned up a few times. The CDR3 sequence is CASSLAVAGNGELFF. CDR3 bases: TGTGCCAGCAGCTTAGCTGTAGCGGGAAACGGGGAGCTGTTTTTT. The chain couples TRBV7-9 to TRBJ2-2; 8 bases match TRBD2. Germline V lookup: CDR1 SEHNR, CDR2 FQNEAQ (reference sequence). J gave up 7 bases and V 0 bases, and 4 bases lay outside the gene matches. CDR3 length: 15 residues.

This clonotype was observed a handful of times. The chain is built from TRBV29-1 and TRBJ2-1; D possibly corresponds to TRBD2 (6 bases). Deletions cut 6 bases from V and 4 bases from J, with 13 bases between. This CDR3 comprises 13 residues. Germline V gives CDR1 SQVTM, CDR2 ANQGSEA. The CDR3 DNA follows: TGCAGCGTCTACCCGGGAGATTACAATGAGCAGTTCTTC. Translating it yields CSVYPGDYNEQFF.